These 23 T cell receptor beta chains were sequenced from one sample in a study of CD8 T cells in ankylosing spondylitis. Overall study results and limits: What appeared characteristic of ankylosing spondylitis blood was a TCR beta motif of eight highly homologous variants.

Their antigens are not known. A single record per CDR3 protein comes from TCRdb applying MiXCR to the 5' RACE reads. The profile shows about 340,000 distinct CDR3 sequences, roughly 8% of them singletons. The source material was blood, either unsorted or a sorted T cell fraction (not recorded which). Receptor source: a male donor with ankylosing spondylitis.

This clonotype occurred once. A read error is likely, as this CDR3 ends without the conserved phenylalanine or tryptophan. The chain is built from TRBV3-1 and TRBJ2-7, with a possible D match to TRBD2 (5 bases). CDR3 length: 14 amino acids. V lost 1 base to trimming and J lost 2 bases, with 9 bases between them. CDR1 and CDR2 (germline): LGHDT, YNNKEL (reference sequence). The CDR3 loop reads CASSQVGITYEQYL. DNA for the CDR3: TGTGCCAGCAGCCAAGTCGGGATTACCTACGAGCAGTACCTC.

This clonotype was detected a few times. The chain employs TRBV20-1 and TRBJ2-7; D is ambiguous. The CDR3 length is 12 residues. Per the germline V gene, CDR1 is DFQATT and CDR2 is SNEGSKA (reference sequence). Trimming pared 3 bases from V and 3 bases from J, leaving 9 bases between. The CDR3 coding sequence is TGCAGTGCTAGTGAAGTACGCTACGAGCAGTACTTC. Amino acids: CSASEVRYEQYF.

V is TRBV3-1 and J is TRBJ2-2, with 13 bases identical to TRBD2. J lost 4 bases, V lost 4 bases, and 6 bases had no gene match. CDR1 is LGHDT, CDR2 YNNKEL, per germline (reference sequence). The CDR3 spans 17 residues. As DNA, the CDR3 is TGTGCCAGCAGCCGCGGACTAGCGGGAGTAGTCACCGGGGAGCTGTTTTTT. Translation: CASSRGLAGVVTGELFF.

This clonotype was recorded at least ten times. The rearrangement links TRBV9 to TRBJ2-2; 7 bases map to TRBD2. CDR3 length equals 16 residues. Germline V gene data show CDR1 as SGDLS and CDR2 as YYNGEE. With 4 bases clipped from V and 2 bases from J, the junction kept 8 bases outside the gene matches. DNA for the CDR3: TGTGCCAGCAGCCTCCATCCGGGACTAAACACCGGGGAGCTGTTTTTT. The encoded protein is CASSLHPGLNTGELFF.

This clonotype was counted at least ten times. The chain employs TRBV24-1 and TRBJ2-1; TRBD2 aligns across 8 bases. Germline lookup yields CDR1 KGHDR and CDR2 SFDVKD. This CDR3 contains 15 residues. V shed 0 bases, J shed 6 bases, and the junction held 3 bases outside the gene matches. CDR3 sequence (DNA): TGTGCCACCAGTGATTTGGTCGGGGGGGGCAATGAGCAGTTCTTC. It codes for CATSDLVGGGNEQFF.

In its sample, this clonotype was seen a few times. Written as DNA, the CDR3 is TGTGCCAGCAGTCGGGACAGTCTCAGCAATCAGCCCCAGCATTTT. Protein sequence: CASSRDSLSNQPQHF. This chain joins TRBV12-3 or TRBV12-4 and TRBJ1-5, with TRBD1 identical over 7 bases. This CDR3 spans 15 amino acids. The V gene end was trimmed by 5 bases and the J gene end by 1 base; junction bases not matched to a gene: 5.

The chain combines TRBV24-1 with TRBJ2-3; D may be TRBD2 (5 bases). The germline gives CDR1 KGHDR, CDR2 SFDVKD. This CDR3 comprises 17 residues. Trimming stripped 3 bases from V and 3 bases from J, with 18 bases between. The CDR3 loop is CATSDPPGGVKTDTQYF. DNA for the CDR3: TGTGCCACCAGTGATCCCCCCGGAGGCGTGAAGACAGATACGCAGTATTTT.

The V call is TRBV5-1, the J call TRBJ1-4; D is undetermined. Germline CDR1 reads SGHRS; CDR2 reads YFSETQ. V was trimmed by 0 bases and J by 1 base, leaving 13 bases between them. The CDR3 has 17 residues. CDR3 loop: CASSLVAPSGTNEKLFF. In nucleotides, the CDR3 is TGCGCCAGCAGCTTGGTAGCCCCTTCCGGAACTAATGAAAAACTGTTTTTT.

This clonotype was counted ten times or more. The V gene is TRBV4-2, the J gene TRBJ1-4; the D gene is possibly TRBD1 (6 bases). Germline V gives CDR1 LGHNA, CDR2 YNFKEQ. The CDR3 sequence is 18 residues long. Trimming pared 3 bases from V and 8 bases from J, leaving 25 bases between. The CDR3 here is CASSQEPGGQIGREKLFF. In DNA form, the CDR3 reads TGTGCCAGCAGCCAGGAACCGGGAGGACAGATAGGTCGGGAAAAACTGTTTTTT.

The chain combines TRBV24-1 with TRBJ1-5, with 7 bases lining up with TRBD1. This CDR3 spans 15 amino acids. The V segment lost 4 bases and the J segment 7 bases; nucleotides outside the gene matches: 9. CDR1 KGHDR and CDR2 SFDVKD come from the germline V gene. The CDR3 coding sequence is TGTGCCACCAGTGACCACGGACAGGTTGGACAGCCCCAGCATTTT. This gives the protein CATSDHGQVGQPQHF.

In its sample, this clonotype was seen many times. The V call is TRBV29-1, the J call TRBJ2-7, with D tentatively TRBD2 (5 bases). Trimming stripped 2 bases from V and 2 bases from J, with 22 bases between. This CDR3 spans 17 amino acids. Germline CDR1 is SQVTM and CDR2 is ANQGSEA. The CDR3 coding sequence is TGCAGCGTTGAATTAGCGACCTCCTCCGCCCCACCCTACGAGCAGTACTTC. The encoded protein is CSVELATSSAPPYEQYF.

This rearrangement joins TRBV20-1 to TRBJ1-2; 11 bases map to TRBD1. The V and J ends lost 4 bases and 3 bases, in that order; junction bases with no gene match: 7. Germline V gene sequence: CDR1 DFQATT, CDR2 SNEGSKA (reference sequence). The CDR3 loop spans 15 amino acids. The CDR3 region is CSATSGQGAYYGYTF. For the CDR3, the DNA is TGCAGTGCTACCTCCGGACAGGGGGCTTACTATGGCTACACCTTC.

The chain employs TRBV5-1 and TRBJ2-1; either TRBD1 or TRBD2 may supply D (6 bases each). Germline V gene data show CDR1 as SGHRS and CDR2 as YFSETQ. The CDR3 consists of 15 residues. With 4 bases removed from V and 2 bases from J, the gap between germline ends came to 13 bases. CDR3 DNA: TGCGCCAGCAGCGCTATCGGGGGCACCTACAATGAGCAGTTCTTC. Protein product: CASSAIGGTYNEQFF.

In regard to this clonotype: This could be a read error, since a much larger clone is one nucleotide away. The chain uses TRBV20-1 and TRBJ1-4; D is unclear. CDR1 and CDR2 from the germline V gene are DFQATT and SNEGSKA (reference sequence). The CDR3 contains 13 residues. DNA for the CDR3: TGCAGTGCTAGAGGGGTGGGCGGCGAAAAACTGGTTTTT. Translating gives CSARGVGGEKLVF.

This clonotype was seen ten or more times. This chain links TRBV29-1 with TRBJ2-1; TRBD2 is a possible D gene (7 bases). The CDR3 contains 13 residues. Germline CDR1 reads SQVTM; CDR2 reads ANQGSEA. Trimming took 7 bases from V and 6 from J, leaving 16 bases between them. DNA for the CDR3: TGCAGCGGGGGGGCGGGAGCAGGCAATGAGCAGTTCTTC. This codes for CSGGAGAGNEQFF.

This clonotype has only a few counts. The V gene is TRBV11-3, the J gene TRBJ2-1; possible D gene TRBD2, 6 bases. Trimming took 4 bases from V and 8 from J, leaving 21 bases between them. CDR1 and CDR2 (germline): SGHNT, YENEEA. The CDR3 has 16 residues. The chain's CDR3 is CASSSRRGGLGDEQFF. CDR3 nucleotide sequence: TGTGCCAGCAGCTCTAGACGGGGAGGTCTCGGGGATGAGCAGTTCTTC.

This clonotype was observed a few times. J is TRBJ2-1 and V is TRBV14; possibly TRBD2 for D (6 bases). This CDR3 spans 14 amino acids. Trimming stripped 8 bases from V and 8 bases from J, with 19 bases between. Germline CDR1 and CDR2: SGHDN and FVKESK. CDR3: CASRGGITTDEQFF. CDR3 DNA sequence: TGTGCCAGCCGCGGAGGGATCACTACCGATGAGCAGTTCTTC.

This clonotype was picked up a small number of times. Here the CDR3 DNA reads TGTGCCAGCAGCTTTACTCCGGGACAGCACTACGAGCAGTACTTC. Its translation: CASSFTPGQHYEQYF. The V and J genes are TRBV7-2 and TRBJ2-7, with 7 bases matching TRBD1. Germline assignment: CDR1 SGHTA and CDR2 FQGNSA. Germline trimming cut 3 bases from V and 3 bases from J; bases unmatched to any gene: 8. CDR3 size: 15 residues.

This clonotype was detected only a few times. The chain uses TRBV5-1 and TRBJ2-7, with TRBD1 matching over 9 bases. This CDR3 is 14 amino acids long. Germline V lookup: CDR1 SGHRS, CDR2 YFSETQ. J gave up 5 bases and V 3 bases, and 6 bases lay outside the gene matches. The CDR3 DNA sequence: TGCGCCAGCAGCTGGAACAGGGGGCGAGACGAGCAGTACTTC. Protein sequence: CASSWNRGRDEQYF.

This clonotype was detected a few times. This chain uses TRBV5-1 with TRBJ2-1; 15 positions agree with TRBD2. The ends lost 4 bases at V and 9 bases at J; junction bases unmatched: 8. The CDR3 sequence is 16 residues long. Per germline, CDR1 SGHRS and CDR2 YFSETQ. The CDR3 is CASSGPGLAGGGEQFF. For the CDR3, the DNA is TGCGCCAGCAGCGGACCGGGACTAGCGGGAGGAGGTGAGCAGTTCTTC.

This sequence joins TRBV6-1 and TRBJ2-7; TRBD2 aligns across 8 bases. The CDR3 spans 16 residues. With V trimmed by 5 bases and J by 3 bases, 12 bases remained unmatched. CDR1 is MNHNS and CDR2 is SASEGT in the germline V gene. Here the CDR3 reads CASSPTGPSGFYEQYF. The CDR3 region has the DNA TGTGCCAGCAGTCCAACAGGGCCTAGCGGGTTCTACGAGCAGTACTTC.

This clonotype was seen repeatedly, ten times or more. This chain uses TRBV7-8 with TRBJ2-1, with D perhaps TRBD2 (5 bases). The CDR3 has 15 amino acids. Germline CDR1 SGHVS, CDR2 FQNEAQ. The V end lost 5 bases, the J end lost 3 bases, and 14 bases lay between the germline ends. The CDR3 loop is CASSPPPGSYNEQFF. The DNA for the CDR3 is TGTGCCAGCAGCCCCCCCCCGGGGAGCTACAATGAGCAGTTCTTC.

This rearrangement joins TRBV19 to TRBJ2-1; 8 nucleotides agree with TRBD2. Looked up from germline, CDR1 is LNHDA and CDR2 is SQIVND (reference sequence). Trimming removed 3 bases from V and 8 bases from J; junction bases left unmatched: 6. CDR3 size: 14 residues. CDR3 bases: TGTGCCAGTAGTATTCGGGAGGGCCGGGATGAGCAGTTCTTC. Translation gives CASSIREGRDEQFF. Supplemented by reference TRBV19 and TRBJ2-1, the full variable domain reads DGGITQSPKYLFRKEGQNVTLSCEQNLNHDAMYWYRQDPGQGLRLIYYSQIVNDFQKGDIAEGYSVSREKKESFPLTVTSAQKNPTAFYLCASSIREGRDEQFFGPGTRLTVL.